These T cell receptor beta chains were read from a single sample in a study of T cells expressing NK-cell markers. TCRdb reworked the 5' RACE reads into one entry per CDR3 protein, no DNA. Its listing shows about half a million distinct CDR3 sequences. The specimen sequenced was blood T cells: a sorted CD56 or NKG2C T cell subset, CD4+ or CD8+ T cells, or bulk PBMC T cells (not recorded which). Receptor source: a woman between 50 and 59 years old in good health. Both conserved end residues are part of each CDR3. Each record gives: J gene, V gene, CDR3 protein.

j_gene: TRBJ2-1; v_gene: TRBV11-2; CDR3aa: CASSLLGTSASEQFF
j_gene: TRBJ2-3; v_gene: TRBV24-1; CDR3aa: CATSDVHGTDTQYF
j_gene: TRBJ2-1; v_gene: TRBV5-1; CDR3aa: CAGSKGSEFFNEQFF
j_gene: TRBJ2-7; v_gene: TRBV28; CDR3aa: CASSLGSSPPEQYF
j_gene: TRBJ2-1; v_gene: TRBV4-1; CDR3aa: CASSQELRLAGAVNEQFF
j_gene: TRBJ2-5; v_gene: TRBV7-8; CDR3aa: CASRDTDDRGEETQYF
j_gene: TRBJ2-1; v_gene: TRBV3-1; CDR3aa: CASSQDRVASGNEQFF
j_gene: TRBJ1-6; v_gene: TRBV5-1; CDR3aa: CASSSGDSAVSPLHF
j_gene: TRBJ2-1; v_gene: TRBV5-1; CDR3aa: CASSLDRVAGGPGEQFF
j_gene: TRBJ2-1; v_gene: TRBV5-1; CDR3aa: CASSLGDGGGNEQFF
j_gene: TRBJ1-1; v_gene: TRBV19; CDR3aa: CASSIDPGATEAFF
j_gene: TRBJ2-1; v_gene: TRBV20-1; CDR3aa: CSAREGGGRNEQFF
j_gene: TRBJ1-5; v_gene: TRBV27; CDR3aa: CASSLGQKYSNQPQHF
j_gene: TRBJ2-3; v_gene: TRBV20-1; CDR3aa: CSARDVDTIPTDTQYF
j_gene: TRBJ2-1; v_gene: TRBV12-3/TRBV12-4; CDR3aa: CASKTNDNEQFF
j_gene: TRBJ2-5; v_gene: TRBV20-1; CDR3aa: CSARTTPETQYF
j_gene: TRBJ2-1; v_gene: TRBV9; CDR3aa: CASSTSLGLAGVGDNEQFF
j_gene: TRBJ2-1; v_gene: TRBV6-6; CDR3aa: CATLGQGDNEQFF
j_gene: TRBJ1-3; v_gene: TRBV6-5; CDR3aa: CASSYTRRGNTIYF
j_gene: TRBJ2-1; v_gene: TRBV20-1; CDR3aa: CSVPTSHNEQFF
j_gene: TRBJ2-4; v_gene: TRBV4-1; CDR3aa: CASSHPGRRENIQYF